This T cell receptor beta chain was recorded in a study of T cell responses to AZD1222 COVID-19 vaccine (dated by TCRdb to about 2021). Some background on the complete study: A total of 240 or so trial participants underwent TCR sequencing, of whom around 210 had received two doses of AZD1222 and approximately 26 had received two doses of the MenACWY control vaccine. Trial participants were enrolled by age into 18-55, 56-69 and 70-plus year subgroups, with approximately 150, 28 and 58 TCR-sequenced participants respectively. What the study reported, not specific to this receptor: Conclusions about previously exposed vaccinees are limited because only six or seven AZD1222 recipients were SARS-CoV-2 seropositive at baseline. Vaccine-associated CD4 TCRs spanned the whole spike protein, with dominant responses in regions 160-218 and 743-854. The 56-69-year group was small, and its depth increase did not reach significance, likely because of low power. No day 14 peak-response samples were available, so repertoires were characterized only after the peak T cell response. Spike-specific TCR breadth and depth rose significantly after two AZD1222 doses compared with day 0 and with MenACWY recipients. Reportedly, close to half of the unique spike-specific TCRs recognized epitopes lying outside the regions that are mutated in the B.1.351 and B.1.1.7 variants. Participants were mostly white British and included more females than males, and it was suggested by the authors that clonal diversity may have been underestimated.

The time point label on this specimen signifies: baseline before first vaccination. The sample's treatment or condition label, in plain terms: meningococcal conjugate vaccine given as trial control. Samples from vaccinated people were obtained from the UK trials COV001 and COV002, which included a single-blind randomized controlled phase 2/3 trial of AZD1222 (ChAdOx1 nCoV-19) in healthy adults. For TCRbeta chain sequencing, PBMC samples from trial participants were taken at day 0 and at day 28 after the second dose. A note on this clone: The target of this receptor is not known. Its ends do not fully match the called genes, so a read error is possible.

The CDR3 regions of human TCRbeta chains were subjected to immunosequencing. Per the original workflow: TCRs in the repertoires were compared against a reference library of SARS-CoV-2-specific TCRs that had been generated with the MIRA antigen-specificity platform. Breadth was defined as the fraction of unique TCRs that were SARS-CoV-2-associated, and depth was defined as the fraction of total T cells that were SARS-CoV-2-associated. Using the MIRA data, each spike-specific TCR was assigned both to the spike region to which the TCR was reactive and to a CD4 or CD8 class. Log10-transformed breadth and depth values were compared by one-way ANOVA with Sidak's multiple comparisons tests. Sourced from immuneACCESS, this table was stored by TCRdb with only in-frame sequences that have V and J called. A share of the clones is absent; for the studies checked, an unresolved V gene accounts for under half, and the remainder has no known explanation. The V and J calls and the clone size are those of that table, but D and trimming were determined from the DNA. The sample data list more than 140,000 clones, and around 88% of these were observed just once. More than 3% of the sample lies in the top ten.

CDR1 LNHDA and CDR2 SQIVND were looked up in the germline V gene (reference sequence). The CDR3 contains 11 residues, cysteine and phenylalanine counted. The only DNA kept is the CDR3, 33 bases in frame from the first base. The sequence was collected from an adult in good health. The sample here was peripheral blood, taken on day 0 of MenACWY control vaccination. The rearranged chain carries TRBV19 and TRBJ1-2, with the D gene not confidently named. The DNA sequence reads TGTGCCAGTAGTTTAGAGGGCGGCTACACCTTC. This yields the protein CASSLEGGYTF.